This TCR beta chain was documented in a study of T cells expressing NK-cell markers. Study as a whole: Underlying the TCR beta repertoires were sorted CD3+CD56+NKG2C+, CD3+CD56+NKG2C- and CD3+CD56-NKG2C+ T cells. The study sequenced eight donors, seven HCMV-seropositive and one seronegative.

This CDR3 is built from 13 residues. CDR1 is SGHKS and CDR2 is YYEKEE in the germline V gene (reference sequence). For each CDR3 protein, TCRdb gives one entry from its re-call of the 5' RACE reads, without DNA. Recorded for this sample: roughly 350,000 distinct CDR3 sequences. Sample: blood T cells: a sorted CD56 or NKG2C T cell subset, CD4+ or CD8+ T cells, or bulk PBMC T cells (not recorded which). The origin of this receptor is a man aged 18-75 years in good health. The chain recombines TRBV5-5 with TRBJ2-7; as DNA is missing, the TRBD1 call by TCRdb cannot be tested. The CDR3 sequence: CASTHSRSGEQYF. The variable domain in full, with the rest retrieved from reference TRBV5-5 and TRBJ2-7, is DAGVTQSPTHLIKTRGQQVTLRCSPISGHKSVSWYQQVLGQGPQFIFQYYEKEERGRGNFPDRFSARQFPNYSSELNVNALLLGDSALYLCASTHSRSGEQYFGPGTRLTVT.